These 30 T cell receptor beta chains were sequenced from one sample in a study of cytomegalovirus exposure and HLA in healthy donors. In the PCR, 60 Vbeta and 13 Jbeta primers were used. Sequenced by immunoSEQ multiplex PCR; TCRdb stores in-frame clones only, minus some. The data show some 110,000 clones, around a tenth seen once. Sequencing used PBMCs. These receptor sequences come from a man in his forties in good health and CMV-seropositive.

This clone appeared a few times. The chain joins TRBV2 to TRBJ2-2, with D possibly being TRBD2 (6 bases). Trimming left V 6 bases short and J 0 bases short, with 8 bases between. CDR1 SNHLY and CDR2 FYNNEI come from the germline V gene. The CDR3 consists of 14 residues. CDR3 sequence (DNA): TGTGCCAGCAGGGAGGGAGCGAACACCGGGGAGCTGTTTTTT. This sequence encodes CASREGANTGELFF.

V is TRBV5-1 and J is TRBJ2-2; D is perhaps TRBD1 (5 bases). With 6 bases removed from V and 7 bases from J, the gap between germline ends came to 10 bases. Germline V gene sequence: CDR1 SGHRS, CDR2 YFSETQ. The CDR3 contains 12 residues. CDR3 loop: CASTAGLGELFF. DNA for the CDR3: TGCGCCAGCACAGCAGGGCTCGGGGAGCTGTTTTTT. Full variable domain (rest looked up from reference TRBV5-1 and TRBJ2-2): KAGVTQTPRYLIKTRGQQVTLSCSPISGHRSVSWYQQTPGQGLQFLFEYFSETQRNKGNFPGRFSGRQFSNSRSEMNVSTLELGDSALYLCASTAGLGELFFGEGSRLTVL.

Here the CDR3 reads CASSPSGLNPSGANVLTF. CDR3 DNA: TGTGCCAGTAGTCCTAGCGGGCTAAATCCCTCTGGGGCCAACGTCCTGACTTTC. The rearrangement joins TRBV19 to TRBJ2-6, with 8 bases fitting TRBD2. After removal of 5 bases from V and 0 bases from J, the junction contained 9 bases not matched to a gene. Germline V gene data show CDR1 as LNHDA and CDR2 as SQIVND (reference sequence). CDR3 size: 18 residues.

Remarks on this clone: This same CDR3 is encoded by further DNA sequences in the sample. The V and J genes are TRBV15 and TRBJ2-5; D gene uncertain. Looked up from germline, CDR1 is LNHNV and CDR2 is YYDKDF (reference sequence). The CDR3 runs 13 residues. With 3 bases removed from V and 5 bases from J, the gap between germline ends came to 10 bases. CDR3 in amino acids: CATSRSSRETQYF. CDR3 DNA sequence: TGTGCCACCAGCAGGTCCTCGAGGGAGACCCAGTACTTC.

This clone was counted only a few times. The chain combines TRBV27 with TRBJ1-1; D is uncertain. V was trimmed by 5 bases and J by 2 bases, leaving 15 bases between them. CDR1 and CDR2 from the germline V gene are MNHEY and SMNVEV (reference sequence). The CDR3 extends over 15 amino acids. The CDR3 bases are TGTGCCAGCAGTCCCCCCTCGAGACTAAACACTGAAGCTTTCTTT. It translates to CASSPPSRLNTEAFF.

V usage is TRBV7-9 and J usage is TRBJ2-1; D remains ambiguous. The germline CDR1 and CDR2 sequences are SEHNR and FQNEAQ (reference sequence). The ends were cut back, 5 bases at V and 8 bases at J, with 13 bases in the middle. CDR3 length equals 13 residues. This chain's CDR3 is CASSPGGGDEQFF. DNA of the CDR3: TGTGCCAGCAGCCCTGGCGGTGGCGATGAGCAGTTCTTC.

This clone was seen only a few times. CDR3 nucleotides: TGTGCCAGCAGTACGTGGGGGGGGGCGAAATACAATGAGCAGTTCTTC. This encodes CASSTWGGAKYNEQFF. The rearrangement uses TRBV28 and TRBJ2-1, with D possibly TRBD2 on 7 matching bases. The CDR3 is 16 amino acids. The germline CDR1 and CDR2 sequences are MDHEN and SYDVKM. The V end lost 5 bases, the J end lost 4 bases, and 18 bases lay between the germline ends.

This clone showed up just a few times. The chain has TRBV27 and TRBJ2-7, with a weak D call TRBD1 (6 bases). The V gene lost 3 bases and the J gene lost 8 bases, with 17 bases spanning the gap. The CDR3 is 14 residues long. Germline-derived CDR1 and CDR2 are MNHEY and SMNVEV (reference sequence). The DNA for the CDR3 is TGTGCCAGCAGTTTTATAGGACAGATCTTCCAGCAGTACTTC. This sequence encodes CASSFIGQIFQQYF.

This clone was found many times. The chain combines TRBV6-1 with TRBJ2-7; no definite D call. The CDR3 is 14 residues long. The germline gives CDR1 MNHNS, CDR2 SASEGT. The V gene lost 2 bases and the J gene lost 1 base, with 9 bases spanning the gap. The CDR3 DNA sequence: TGTGCCAGCAGTGAAATTGGCAGATCCTACGAGCAGTACTTC. This codes for CASSEIGRSYEQYF.

The chain combines TRBV28 with TRBJ1-2; 8 nucleotides align to TRBD1. In germline, CDR1 is MDHEN, CDR2 SYDVKM. The CDR3 has 14 amino acids. The trim removed 5 bases at V and 7 bases at J, leaving 9 bases unmatched. The CDR3 bases are TGTGCCAGCAGTCGTAGCCCCGGGACAGGTGGCTACACCTTC. Its translation: CASSRSPGTGGYTF.

The rearrangement joins TRBV23-1 to TRBJ2-3, with D possibly TRBD2 on 5 matching bases. TRBV23-1 is assigned to the ORF class and has an uncertain function. Trimming cost V 0 bases and J 4 bases, with 14 bases left between them. The CDR3 spans 16 residues. CDR3 sequence reads: CASSQSVAGGADTQYF. Here the CDR3 DNA reads TGCGCCAGCAGTCAATCCGTAGCAGGAGGCGCAGATACGCAGTATTTT.

This clone has just a few counts. The chain is built from TRBV5-4 and TRBJ2-3, with a weak D call TRBD1 (6 bases). CDR3 length: 16 amino acids. Trimming removed 0 bases from V and 2 bases from J, with 13 bases in between. Germline V gives CDR1 SGHNT, CDR2 YYREEE (reference sequence). CDR3 nucleotide sequence: TGTGCCAGCAGCTTGGAGGCTGGACAGATCACAGATACGCAGTATTTT. Protein sequence: CASSLEAGQITDTQYF.

V gene TRBV5-8 combines with J gene TRBJ1-5; TRBD1 aligns across 8 bases. This CDR3 is 17 amino acids long. Losses at the gene ends were 2 bases for V and 6 bases for J; bases not matched to a gene: 13. CDR1 is SGHTS, CDR2 YDEGEE, per germline. The CDR3 DNA sequence: TGTGCCAGCAGCTTCCGACAGGGGAGAGGGGGGCGTCAGCCCCAGCATTTT. It translates to CASSFRQGRGGRQPQHF.

This clone was detected ten times or more. The V and J genes are TRBV6-5 and TRBJ2-1; perhaps TRBD2 as D (5 bases). Germline V gene lookup returns CDR1 MNHEY and CDR2 SVGAGI. The CDR3 spans 14 residues. Trimming stripped 2 bases from V and 5 bases from J, with 10 bases between. This CDR3 is CASSYGESDNEQFF. In DNA, the CDR3 is TGTGCCAGCAGTTACGGGGAGAGTGACAATGAGCAGTTCTTC.

This clone appeared a few times. The V call is TRBV27, the J call TRBJ2-7; 7 positions agree with TRBD2. CDR1 and CDR2 from the germline V gene are MNHEY and SMNVEV (reference sequence). CDR3 length: 12 amino acids. Trimming cost V 4 bases and J 5 bases; bases outside gene matches: 2. In DNA form, the CDR3 reads TGTGCCAGCAGTTCAAGCGGGAACGAGCAGTACTTC. Protein sequence: CASSSSGNEQYF.

As concerns this clone: At one of its ends the junction is not consistent with the germline gene, which may arise from a read error. The chain has TRBV2 and TRBJ2-3; 7 bases fit TRBD2. This CDR3 has 16 amino acids. Germline V lookup: CDR1 SNHLY, CDR2 FYNNEI. The CDR3 nucleotides are TGTGCCAGCACTGAACTAGCGTCTACTAGCACAGATACGCAGTATTTT. The encoded protein is CASTELASTSTDTQYF.

V usage is TRBV5-1 and J usage is TRBJ2-1; TRBD2 aligns across 12 bases. J was trimmed by 9 bases and V by 2 bases; bases with no gene match: 6. This CDR3 contains 15 residues. Germline CDR1 SGHRS, CDR2 YFSETQ. In DNA form, the CDR3 reads TGCGCCAGCAGCTTCAGACTAGCGGGAGAGAGTGAGCAGTTCTTC. Encoded protein: CASSFRLAGESEQFF.

The chain combines TRBV11-2 with TRBJ2-5; 11 nucleotides agree with TRBD2. Germline CDR1 is SGHAT and CDR2 is FQNNGV. The V segment lost 2 bases and the J segment 5 bases; nucleotides outside the gene matches: 7. The CDR3 consists of 16 residues. Here the CDR3 reads CASSLTKGLAVETQYF. The DNA of the CDR3 is TGTGCCAGCAGCTTAACAAAGGGACTAGCGGTGGAGACCCAGTACTTC.

J is TRBJ2-4 and V is TRBV2; possibly TRBD1 or TRBD2 for D (5 bases each). The V end lost 10 bases, the J end lost 8 bases, and 18 bases lay between the germline ends. The CDR3 spans 13 residues. Looked up from germline, CDR1 is SNHLY and CDR2 is FYNNEI. The CDR3 spells CAIRGARPDIQYF. The CDR3 DNA follows: TGTGCCATCAGAGGGGCCCGTCCGGACATTCAGTACTTC.

This rearrangement joins TRBV27 to TRBJ1-5; tentatively, D is TRBD1 (5 bases). This CDR3 is 15 amino acids long. V was trimmed by 2 bases and J by 0 bases, leaving 8 bases between them. Germline V CDR1 and CDR2: MNHEY, SMNVEV (reference sequence). CDR3 DNA: TGTGCCAGCAGTTTAGGGCAGGGTAGCAATCAGCCCCAGCATTTT. Its translation is CASSLGQGSNQPQHF.

The genes are TRBV4-2 and TRBJ2-1; tentative D call: TRBD2 (5 bases). Germline V gene lookup returns CDR1 LGHNA and CDR2 YNFKEQ. The CDR3 length is 12 residues. V lost 0 bases, J lost 10 bases, and 7 bases lay in between. CDR3 nucleotides: TGTGCCAGCAGCCAAGATCGAGGGGAGCAGTTCTTC. This encodes CASSQDRGEQFF.

This chain joins TRBV25-1 and TRBJ2-2; 12 bases are a match to TRBD2. From germline, CDR1 is MGHDK and CDR2 SYGVNS. The V and J ends lost 4 bases and 7 bases, in that order; junction bases with no gene match: 10. The CDR3 loop spans 17 amino acids. CDR3 protein: CASSVTSGRLGNGELFF. DNA of the CDR3: TGTGCCAGCAGTGTTACTAGCGGGAGGCTGGGGAACGGGGAGCTGTTTTTT.

In this sample, this clone turned up a few times. DNA of the CDR3: TGTGCCAGCAGCCAGCGGGAGTCCCCTCCACATGAGCAGTTCTTC. Amino acid sequence: CASSQRESPPHEQFF. V is TRBV6-6 and J is TRBJ2-1; 8 nucleotides align to TRBD2. Looked up from germline, CDR1 is MNHNY and CDR2 is SVGAGI (reference sequence). This CDR3 is 15 amino acids long. Losses at the gene ends were 6 bases for V and 8 bases for J; bases not matched to a gene: 12.

V and J are TRBV6-5 and TRBJ2-3, with 8 bases matching TRBD2. The CDR3 consists of 14 residues. The germline V gene has CDR1 MNHEY and CDR2 SVGAGI. J was trimmed by 2 bases and V by 6 bases; bases with no gene match: 4. Written as DNA, the CDR3 is TGTGCCAGCAGCCCGGGACTAGACACAGATACGCAGTATTTT. It specifies CASSPGLDTDTQYF.

This clone was counted a few times. V gene TRBV6-5 combines with J gene TRBJ1-1; a possible D gene is TRBD1 (5 bases). Between the trimmed V and J ends, which lost 0 bases and 1 base, there was a span of 6 bases. CDR1 is MNHEY, CDR2 SVGAGI, per germline. The CDR3 extends over 14 amino acids. CDR3 nucleotides: TGTGCCAGCAGTTACTCACAGGCGAACACTGAAGCTTTCTTT. Residues: CASSYSQANTEAFF.

This clone occurred a few times. The chain joins TRBV5-6 to TRBJ1-4; unclear D gene. This CDR3 contains 13 residues. Looked up from germline, CDR1 is SGHDT and CDR2 is YYEEEE. Trimming pared 3 bases from V and 7 bases from J, leaving 10 bases between. The CDR3 loop reads CASSSGGSEKLFF. CDR3 DNA: TGTGCCAGCAGCTCGGGAGGTAGTGAAAAACTGTTTTTT. Using reference TRBV5-6 and TRBJ1-4 for the parts outside the CDR3, the full variable domain is DAGVTQSPTHLIKTRGQQVTLRCSPKSGHDTVSWYQQALGQGPQFIFQYYEEEERQRGNFPDRFSGHQFPNYSSELNVNALLLGDSALYLCASSSGGSEKLFFGSGTQLSVL.

This clone has more than one count but fewer than ten. CDR3 amino acids: CASRGLAEGSGELFF. CDR3 sequence (DNA): TGTGCCAGCAGAGGACTAGCGGAAGGCTCCGGGGAGCTGTTTTTT. The gene calls are TRBV6-5 and TRBJ2-2; 10 bases are a match to TRBD2. With 6 bases clipped from V and 6 bases from J, the junction kept 7 bases outside the gene matches. CDR3 size: 15 residues. Per the germline V gene, CDR1 is MNHEY and CDR2 is SVGAGI.

V gene TRBV7-9 combines with J gene TRBJ2-1; perhaps TRBD1 as D (5 bases). Between the trimmed V and J ends, which lost 3 bases and 5 bases, there was a span of 14 bases. The length of the CDR3 is 15 residues. CDR1 SEHNR and CDR2 FQNEAQ come from the germline V gene (reference sequence). CDR3 bases: TGTGCCAGCAGCTTCTATAGGGGTGGGAACAATGAGCAGTTCTTC. It translates to CASSFYRGGNNEQFF. Filled out from reference TRBV7-9 and TRBJ2-1, the complete variable domain reads DTGVSQNPRHKITKRGQNVTFRCDPISEHNRLYWYRQTLGQGPEFLTYFQNEAQLEKSRLLSDRFSAERPKGSFSTLEIQRTEQGDSAMYLCASSFYRGGNNEQFFGPGTRLTVL.

This clone was seen a handful of times. The V and J genes are TRBV19 and TRBJ1-5, with TRBD1 matching over 9 bases. V lost 1 base, J lost 1 base, and 5 bases stayed unmatched. Germline lookup yields CDR1 LNHDA and CDR2 SQIVND (reference sequence). The CDR3 has 17 amino acids. This CDR3 reads CASSIAQGAGSNQPQHF. The DNA for the CDR3 is TGTGCCAGTAGTATAGCACAGGGGGCTGGAAGCAATCAGCCCCAGCATTTT.

The V gene is TRBV6-1, the J gene TRBJ2-7, with D perhaps TRBD1 (6 bases). V lost 8 bases and J lost 2, with 13 bases in between. Per the germline V gene, CDR1 is MNHNS and CDR2 is SASEGT. This CDR3 has 13 residues. The CDR3 bases are TGTGCCAGCGGGGAACAGGGTCCCTACGAGCAGTACTTC. It yields the protein CASGEQGPYEQYF.